This T cell receptor beta chain appears in the sequencing data of a study of breast tumors, draining lymph nodes, adjacent tissues. Findings and caveats of the study: Compared with basal-like, luminal-like tumors shared significantly more repertoire with nontumor tissue. Tumor TCR diversity was below lymph nodes but above nontumor tissue.

Breast cancer patients provided tissue from their axillary draining lymph nodes. This clonotype has a handful of counts. The antigen is not known. A much bigger clone sits one base away, suggesting this may be a read error. TCRdb recomputed calls from the multiplex PCR reads with MiXCR, one row per CDR3 protein. In the table there are about 270,000 distinct CDR3 sequences, 30% to 35% of which are singletons. The CDR3 covers 15 residues. Trimming pared 4 bases from V and 6 bases from J, leaving 15 bases between. CDR1 is SGHAT, CDR2 FQNNGV, per germline. The rearrangement joins TRBV11-2 to TRBJ2-2; D possibly uses TRBD1 or TRBD2 (5 bases each). The sequence derives from a female donor with breast cancer. Some clones in this sample may be carry-over from other donors' samples. Sequenced: axillary lymph node tissue. The CDR3 DNA reads TGTGCCAGCAGCTGGGACGGACGGCCCCCCGGGGAGCTGTTTTTT. This codes for CASSWDGRPPGELFF.